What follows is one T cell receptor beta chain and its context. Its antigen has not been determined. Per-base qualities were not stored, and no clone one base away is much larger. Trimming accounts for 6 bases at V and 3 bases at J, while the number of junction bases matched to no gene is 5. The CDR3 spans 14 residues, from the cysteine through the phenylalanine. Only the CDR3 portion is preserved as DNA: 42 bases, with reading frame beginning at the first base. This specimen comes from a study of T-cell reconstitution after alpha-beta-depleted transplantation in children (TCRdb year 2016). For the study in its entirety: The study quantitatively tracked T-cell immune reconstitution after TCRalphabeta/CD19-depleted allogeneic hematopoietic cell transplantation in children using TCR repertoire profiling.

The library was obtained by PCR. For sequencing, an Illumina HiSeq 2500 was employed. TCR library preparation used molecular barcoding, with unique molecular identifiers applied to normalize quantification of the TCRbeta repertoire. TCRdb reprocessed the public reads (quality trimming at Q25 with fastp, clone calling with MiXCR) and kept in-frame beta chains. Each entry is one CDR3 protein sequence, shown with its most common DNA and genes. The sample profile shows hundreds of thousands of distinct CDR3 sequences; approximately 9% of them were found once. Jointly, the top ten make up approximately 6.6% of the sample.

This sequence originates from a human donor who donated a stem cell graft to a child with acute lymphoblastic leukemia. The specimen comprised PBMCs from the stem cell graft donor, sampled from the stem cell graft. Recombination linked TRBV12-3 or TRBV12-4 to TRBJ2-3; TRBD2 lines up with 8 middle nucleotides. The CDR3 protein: CASRPGLGTDTQYF. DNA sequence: TGTGCCAGCAGACCGGGACTAGGAACAGATACGCAGTATTTT.